Each of the 31 T cell receptor beta chains below was sequenced from the same sample in a study of control samples from healthy donors and cancer patients. Sequencing used immunoSEQ multiplex PCR; TCRdb keeps in-frame clones, though not all of them. Here the sample spans about 120,000 clones, about 93% being singletons. The specimen sequenced was blood. The source of these receptors is a man aged 25 to 45 in good health.

The gene calls are TRBV5-1 and TRBJ1-1; D ambiguous. Germline V gene sequence: CDR1 SGHRS, CDR2 YFSETQ. Trimming removed 0 bases from V and 4 bases from J, with 7 bases in between. The CDR3 extends over 13 amino acids. The CDR3 reads CASSLAGITEAFF. The DNA of the CDR3 is TGCGCCAGCAGCTTGGCCGGCATCACTGAAGCTTTCTTT.

This clone was counted once. V and J are TRBV2 and TRBJ2-3; D assignment may be TRBD1 or TRBD2 (5 bases each). The V gene's germline CDR1 is SNHLY and CDR2 FYNNEI. The CDR3 contains 17 residues. V lost 6 bases and J 4 bases, leaving 23 bases between the germline ends. CDR3 DNA sequence: TGTGCCAGCAGGACCTCCCGGGACCCGGCGGGTCCAGATACGCAGTATTTT. Translation: CASRTSRDPAGPDTQYF.

V and J are TRBV30 and TRBJ1-6; 7 bases align to TRBD1. In germline, CDR1 is GTSNPN, CDR2 SVGIG (reference sequence). V lost 0 bases, J lost 12 bases, and 17 bases stayed unmatched. The CDR3 spans 17 residues. Written as DNA, the CDR3 is TGTGCCTGGAGTGTAGACCCAGGGGGATCTATTTCTGGACCCCTCCACTTT. This sequence encodes CAWSVDPGGSISGPLHF. Using reference TRBV30 and TRBJ1-6 for the parts outside the CDR3, the full variable domain is SQTIHQWPATLVQPVGSPLSLECTVEGTSNPNLYWYRQAAGRGLQLLFYSVGIGQISSEVPQNLSASRPQDRQFILSSKKLLLSDSGFYLCAWSVDPGGSISGPLHFGNGTRLTVT.

In its sample, this clone was seen once. The V call is TRBV18, the J call TRBJ2-3; D is uncertain. Germline assignment: CDR1 KGHSH and CDR2 LQKENI. Between the trimmed V and J ends, which lost 6 bases and 2 bases, there was a span of 9 bases. The CDR3 spans 13 residues. The chain's CDR3 is CASSPVPTDTQYF. Written as DNA, the CDR3 is TGTGCCAGCTCCCCAGTTCCCACAGATACGCAGTATTTT.

The V gene is TRBV3-1 (or the pseudogene TRBV3-2), the J gene TRBJ2-5, with TRBD2 matching 7 bases. Per the germline V gene, CDR1 is LGHDT and CDR2 is YNNKEL (reference sequence). V lost 4 bases, J lost 5 bases, and 13 bases stayed unmatched. The CDR3 loop spans 16 amino acids. The CDR3 region is CASSPLAPGGGETQYF. CDR3 sequence (DNA): TGTGCCAGCAGCCCCCTGGCGCCGGGGGGTGGGGAGACCCAGTACTTC.

The chain uses TRBV13 and TRBJ1-4; D is undetermined. Trimming stripped 3 bases from V and 8 bases from J, with 7 bases between. Germline CDR1 and CDR2: PRHDT and FYEKMQ (reference sequence). The CDR3 length is 12 residues. CDR3 bases: TGTGCCAGCAGCTTTTGGGAGGAAAAACTGTTTTTT. The encoded protein is CASSFWEEKLFF.

This chain joins TRBV4-2 and TRBJ2-2, with 8 bases aligning to TRBD1. J gave up 5 bases and V 0 bases, and 8 bases lay outside the gene matches. Germline V CDR1 and CDR2: LGHNA, YNFKEQ. The CDR3 is 17 residues long. CDR3 amino acids: CASSQDGQGASTGELFF. The CDR3 DNA follows: TGTGCCAGCAGCCAAGATGGGCAGGGGGCTAGTACCGGGGAGCTGTTTTTT.

The chain recombines TRBV6-4 with TRBJ2-6; no reliable D call. V gave up 4 bases and J gave up 0 bases, with 4 bases separating them. The germline V gene has CDR1 MRHNA and CDR2 SNTAGT. The CDR3 sequence is 14 residues long. This CDR3 is CASSASSGANVLTF. The CDR3 bases are TGTGCCAGCAGTGCATCCTCTGGGGCCAACGTCCTGACTTTC.

This chain uses TRBV28 with TRBJ1-2; the match to TRBD1 covers 8 bases. Germline V gene sequence: CDR1 MDHEN, CDR2 SYDVKM. The CDR3 has 12 residues. After removal of 8 bases from V and 4 bases from J, the junction contained 3 bases not matched to a gene. CDR3 loop: CASQGAGYGYTF. For the CDR3, the DNA is TGTGCCAGCCAGGGGGCAGGCTATGGCTACACCTTC.

The rearrangement uses TRBV5-6 and TRBJ1-1, with D uncertain. Germline values: CDR1 SGHDT, CDR2 YYEEEE. This CDR3 is 16 amino acids long. Trimming stripped 3 bases from V and 4 bases from J, with 19 bases between. This CDR3 reads CASSYYMGGGGTEAFF. As DNA, the CDR3 is TGTGCCAGCAGCTACTACATGGGAGGAGGTGGCACTGAAGCTTTCTTT.

The chain links TRBV7-9 to TRBJ1-2; D uncertain. Germline V CDR1 and CDR2: SEHNR, FQNEAQ (reference sequence). This CDR3 comprises 11 residues. Trimming shortened V by 5 bases and J by 2 bases, and 3 bases separated the two germline ends. The CDR3 nucleotides are TGTGCCAGCAGCACAAACTATGGCTACACCTTC. Amino acid sequence: CASSTNYGYTF.

Only one count was recorded for this clone. The V gene is TRBV6-5, the J gene TRBJ1-3; D uncertain. Trimming left V 6 bases short and J 0 bases short, with 12 bases between. The germline V gene encodes CDR1 MNHEY and CDR2 SVGAGI. The CDR3 is 15 amino acids. CDR3: CASRSDSVSGNTIYF. CDR3 in DNA: TGTGCCAGCAGGTCGGACTCCGTCTCTGGAAACACCATATATTTT.

For the CDR3, the DNA is TGTGCCAGCAGCCCCGTTCGGGACAGGGGTGATTCACCCCTCCACTTT. Translation gives CASSPVRDRGDSPLHF. The chain is built from TRBV11-2 and TRBJ1-6; TRBD1 aligns across 10 bases. Looked up from germline, CDR1 is SGHAT and CDR2 is FQNNGV. V lost 5 bases and J lost 8; bases outside the gene matches: 9. The CDR3 consists of 16 residues.

This clone was detected once. The rearrangement links TRBV27 to TRBJ1-2, with D uncertain. The CDR3 covers 14 residues. Trimming stripped 1 base from V and 5 bases from J, with 11 bases between. Per germline, CDR1 MNHEY and CDR2 SMNVEV (reference sequence). DNA for the CDR3: TGTGCCAGCAGTTTATTCGGTCCGCCGTATGGCTACACCTTC. It encodes CASSLFGPPYGYTF.

In its sample, this clone was seen once. CDR3 nucleotides: TGTGCCAGCAGCTCGAGGGGGGGAAAAAACATTCAGTACTTC. Translating it yields CASSSRGGKNIQYF. The J gene is TRBJ2-4, the V gene TRBV11-2, with D possibly matching TRBD2 (7 bases). Germline-derived CDR1 and CDR2 are SGHAT and FQNNGV. Trimming pared 4 bases from V and 4 bases from J, leaving 11 bases between. This CDR3 comprises 14 residues.

This sequence joins TRBV5-6 and TRBJ1-5; TRBD1 aligns across 7 bases. This CDR3 is 13 amino acids long. Germline CDR1 reads SGHDT; CDR2 reads YYEEEE. Unmatched junction bases numbered 3, after V lost 0 bases and J lost 9 bases. The chain's CDR3 is CASSLARGGPQHF. As DNA, the CDR3 is TGTGCCAGCAGCTTGGCCAGGGGGGGGCCCCAGCATTTT.

The V and J genes are TRBV28 and TRBJ1-2; 7 bases map to TRBD1. Germline CDR1 reads MDHEN; CDR2 reads SYDVKM. The CDR3 spans 13 residues. Unmatched junction bases numbered 8, after V lost 6 bases and J lost 7 bases. This CDR3 reads CASSTTGHRGYTF. CDR3 in DNA: TGTGCCAGCAGCACGACAGGGCATCGTGGCTACACCTTC.

This chain links TRBV5-1 with TRBJ1-5, with D hard to call. The germline V and J ends were trimmed by 0 bases and 7 bases, with 11 bases remaining between them. This CDR3 contains 14 residues. Germline CDR1 reads SGHRS; CDR2 reads YFSETQ. Here the CDR3 DNA reads TGCGCCAGCAGCTTGGGGGGAGTGGACCAGCCCCAGCATTTT. Protein: CASSLGGVDQPQHF.

The chain employs TRBV6-2 or TRBV6-3 and TRBJ1-2; the D gene is possibly TRBD1 (5 bases). V was trimmed by 0 bases and J by 9 bases, leaving 14 bases between them. This CDR3 is built from 14 residues. The germline gives CDR1 MNHEY, CDR2 SVGEGT. This CDR3 reads CASSYSGQGKSYTF. The DNA for the CDR3 is TGTGCCAGCAGTTACTCGGGGCAGGGAAAGAGCTACACCTTC.

The rearrangement joins TRBV9 to TRBJ2-2; D tentatively reads TRBD1 or TRBD2 (7 bases each). CDR3 length: 15 amino acids. Germline V lookup: CDR1 SGDLS, CDR2 YYNGEE. The germline V and J ends were trimmed by 2 bases and 6 bases, with 14 bases remaining between them. The DNA for the CDR3 is TGTGCCAGCAGCGTCGAACAGGGGAGGGCCGGGGAGCTGTTTTTT. Protein product: CASSVEQGRAGELFF.

The chain couples TRBV28 to TRBJ2-2, with D hard to call. The CDR3 spans 12 residues. Trimming removed 2 bases from V and 4 bases from J, with 2 bases in between. The germline gives CDR1 MDHEN, CDR2 SYDVKM. This CDR3 is CASSLSTGELFF. The CDR3 region has the DNA TGTGCCAGCAGTTTAAGCACCGGGGAGCTGTTTTTT.

This rearrangement joins TRBV5-1 to TRBJ1-1; D perhaps matches TRBD1 (6 bases). The CDR3 is 14 amino acids. V gave up 0 bases and J gave up 4 bases, with 10 bases separating them. From germline, CDR1 is SGHRS and CDR2 YFSETQ. CDR3 region: CASSLAVTGTEAFF. In DNA form, the CDR3 reads TGCGCCAGCAGCTTGGCCGTGACAGGCACTGAAGCTTTCTTT.

This clone appeared a single time. The gene calls are TRBV5-5 and TRBJ2-1, with TRBD2 matching over 10 bases. The CDR3 loop spans 20 amino acids. Germline trimming cut 0 bases from V and 6 bases from J; bases unmatched to any gene: 18. Germline V CDR1 and CDR2: SGHKS, YYEKEE (reference sequence). The DNA of the CDR3 is TGTGCCAGCAGCTTGGAGGGCGGGACAGGACATCTAGCGGGGGTCAATGAGCAGTTCTTC. Translating it yields CASSLEGGTGHLAGVNEQFF. Using reference TRBV5-5 and TRBJ2-1 for the parts outside the CDR3, the full variable domain is DAGVTQSPTHLIKTRGQQVTLRCSPISGHKSVSWYQQVLGQGPQFIFQYYEKEERGRGNFPDRFSARQFPNYSSELNVNALLLGDSALYLCASSLEGGTGHLAGVNEQFFGPGTRLTVL.

This clone was seen only once. The V call is TRBV14, the J call TRBJ2-1; 7 nucleotides align to TRBD1. Germline V gene data show CDR1 as SGHDN and CDR2 as FVKESK. The V segment lost 4 bases and the J segment 4 bases; nucleotides outside the gene matches: 16. The CDR3 has 18 amino acids. The DNA of the CDR3 is TGTGCCAGCAGCCTATTAGGGACCGGGACAGAGGATTACAATGAGCAGTTCTTC. Amino acids: CASSLLGTGTEDYNEQFF.

The chain combines TRBV15 with TRBJ1-6; D not resolved. Germline V lookup: CDR1 LNHNV, CDR2 YYDKDF (reference sequence). This CDR3 comprises 15 residues. Trimming pared 0 bases from V and 9 bases from J, leaving 12 bases between. The CDR3 nucleotides read TGTGCCACCAGCAGAGATTTGAGTCCGAGTTCACCCCTCCACTTT. Translating it yields CATSRDLSPSSPLHF.

This chain links TRBV5-1 with TRBJ2-1; D may correspond to TRBD1 or TRBD2 (5 bases each). This CDR3 contains 16 residues. Germline-derived CDR1 and CDR2 are SGHRS and YFSETQ. Trimming removed 4 bases at V and 10 bases at J, with 24 bases between. The CDR3 bases are TGCGCCAGCAGCCTGCGAGAGGGGACCACCCCACGAGAGCAGTTCTTC. Translated: CASSLREGTTPREQFF.

The chain employs TRBV14 and TRBJ2-3; a possible D gene is TRBD1 (5 bases). The CDR3 is made up of 15 amino acids. Per the germline V gene, CDR1 is SGHDN and CDR2 is FVKESK. Trimming removed 1 base from V and 1 base from J, with 9 bases in between. The CDR3 loop reads CASSQVKQGTDTQYF. The CDR3 coding sequence is TGTGCCAGCAGCCAAGTAAAACAGGGCACAGATACGCAGTATTTT.

Of note for this clone: Other DNA sequences in this sample translate to the same CDR3. This chain connects TRBV27 to TRBJ1-2; a weak D match, TRBD1 (5 bases). Trimming pared 3 bases from V and 4 bases from J, leaving 12 bases between. The CDR3 has 14 amino acids. The germline CDR1 and CDR2 sequences are MNHEY and SMNVEV (reference sequence). DNA of the CDR3: TGTGCCAGCAGTTTTGGGCAGGGCCCCTATGGCTACACCTTC. Encoded protein: CASSFGQGPYGYTF.

The chain is built from TRBV11-2 and TRBJ1-5; D uncertain. The CDR3 is 13 residues long. Germline V gene sequence: CDR1 SGHAT, CDR2 FQNNGV. The V end lost 2 bases, the J end lost 7 bases, and 9 bases lay between the germline ends. Written as DNA, the CDR3 is TGTGCCAGCAGCTTATCTGGGGAACAGCCCCAGCATTTT. It yields the protein CASSLSGEQPQHF.

The chain has TRBV10-3 and TRBJ1-2; the D is unclear. The CDR3 loop spans 15 amino acids. With 2 bases removed from V and 4 bases from J, the gap between germline ends came to 14 bases. The germline V gene has CDR1 ENHRY and CDR2 SYGVKD. The CDR3: CAISEGAPGIYGYTF. The CDR3, as DNA: TGTGCCATCAGTGAGGGAGCGCCGGGTATCTATGGCTACACCTTC.

Written as DNA, the CDR3 is TGTGCCAGCAGTAGTCAGGGTACACGAGAGACCCAGTACTTC. Its translation: CASSSQGTRETQYF. This sequence joins TRBV28 and TRBJ2-5, with a tentative D call TRBD1 (5 bases). V was shortened by 5 bases and J by 4 bases, with 14 bases between the two germline ends. The CDR3 has 14 amino acids. The germline V gene encodes CDR1 MDHEN and CDR2 SYDVKM.